Below, 8 T cell receptor beta chains from the same sample are listed, as sequenced in a study of molecular identifiers for immune sequencing clone quantification. TCRdb re-called the PCR reads through MiXCR, storing one row per CDR3 protein. Seen here are around 460,000 distinct CDR3 sequences, roughly 25% observed once, and the top ten hold under 0.85%. The sample was naive CD8+ T cells from blood, with Jurkat cell RNA spiked in. Subset of the sample: FACS-sorted CD8+CD4-CCR7+CD45RA+ naive T cells. The receptor set was obtained from a human donor in good health. Some libraries in this study had Jurkat cell RNA spiked in.

In this sample, this clonotype turned up many times. The CDR3 reads CASSSEGNQPQHF. CDR3 coding DNA: TGTGCCAGCAGCTCAGAGGGGAATCAGCCCCAGCATTTT. The chain is built from TRBV7-9 and TRBJ1-5, with D possibly matching TRBD1 (5 bases). Germline assignment: CDR1 SEHNR and CDR2 FQNEAQ (reference sequence). The length of the CDR3 is 13 residues. V lost 4 bases, J lost 4 bases, and 8 bases lay in between.

The chain carries TRBV11-2 and TRBJ2-1, with 9 nucleotides matching TRBD2. CDR1 and CDR2 (germline): SGHAT, FQNNGV. The V and J ends lost 4 bases and 0 bases, in that order; junction bases with no gene match: 19. The CDR3 loop spans 21 amino acids. As DNA, the CDR3 is TGTGCCAGCAGCTCCCCCTCATTAGCGGGAGAGAGGTTATTCTCCTACAATGAGCAGTTCTTC. This encodes CASSSPSLAGERLFSYNEQFF.

Ten or more counts support this clonotype. J is TRBJ2-3 and V is TRBV27; D may be TRBD1 or TRBD2 (5 bases each). The CDR3 loop spans 13 amino acids. Looked up from germline, CDR1 is MNHEY and CDR2 is SMNVEV (reference sequence). Trimming took off 3 bases at V and 8 bases at J, with 12 bases between the two ends. The CDR3 coding sequence is TGTGCCAGCAGTTTGGGGACGGTTGGTACGCAGTATTTT. Its protein is CASSLGTVGTQYF.

V and J are TRBV11-2 and TRBJ2-3; TRBD2 aligns across 8 bases. The CDR3 totals 15 residues. CDR1 and CDR2 (germline): SGHAT, FQNNGV. The ends lost 5 bases at V and 3 bases at J; junction bases unmatched: 7. CDR3 bases: TGTGCCAGCAGCACGGGGACTAGTTCTACAGATACGCAGTATTTT. This translates into CASSTGTSSTDTQYF. Based on the CDR3 plus reference TRBV11-2 and TRBJ2-3, the full variable domain is EAGVAQSPRYKIIEKRQSVAFWCNPISGHATLYWYQQILGQGPKLLIQFQNNGVVDDSQLPKDRFSAERLKGVDSTLKIQPAKLEDSAVYLCASSTGTSSTDTQYFGPGTRLTVL.

Comment on this clonotype: Just one base apart from a much larger clone, this may be a read error. The J gene is TRBJ1-4, the V gene TRBV6-5, with D hard to call. The V gene lost 6 bases and the J gene lost 4 bases, with 12 bases spanning the gap. CDR1 and CDR2 (germline): MNHEY, SVGAGI. This CDR3 has 14 amino acids. CDR3 in amino acids: CASRRTGVNEKLFF. CDR3 nucleotide sequence: TGTGCCAGCAGGAGGACGGGTGTTAATGAAAAACTGTTTTTT.

The J gene is TRBJ2-1, the V gene TRBV5-1; the D gene is possibly TRBD2 (7 bases). V was cut by 7 bases and J by 5 bases, with 19 bases left in between. The CDR3 covers 15 residues. Germline assignment: CDR1 SGHRS and CDR2 YFSETQ. As DNA, the CDR3 is TGCGCCAGCCTGGGGGGGGCTAGCGCGAACAATGAGCAGTTCTTC. As protein: CASLGGASANNEQFF.

This clonotype was seen a few times. V is TRBV18 and J is TRBJ1-1; D remains unclear. Trimming took off 0 bases at V and 3 bases at J, with 11 bases between the two ends. Germline-derived CDR1 and CDR2 are KGHSH and LQKENI. The CDR3 spans 15 residues. CDR3 protein: CASSPPNGVDTEAFF. CDR3 bases: TGTGCCAGCTCACCACCGAATGGGGTCGACACTGAAGCTTTCTTT.

Remarks on this clonotype: This may come from a read error, since a much larger clone is one base off. The rearrangement uses TRBV7-9 and TRBJ2-5; D not certain. Trimming shortened V by 5 bases and J by 3 bases, and 4 bases separated the two germline ends. CDR3 length: 11 amino acids. Germline V lookup: CDR1 SEHNR, CDR2 FQNEAQ (reference sequence). DNA of the CDR3: TGTGCCAGCAGCCGGAAAGAGACCCAGTACTTC. It codes for CASSRKETQYF.